This T cell receptor (beta chain) emerged from a study of blood T cell repertoires in COVID-19. Study at large: Specimens from acute and convalescent COVID-19 originated in the United States, Italy and Spain.

Remarks on this clone: The sample contains more than one DNA sequence encoding this CDR3.

Study processing details: Estimation of nucleated cell counts was performed using reference gene primer amplification. Assay used: immunoSEQ multiplex PCR; TCRdb lists only in-frame clones, some missing. V and J calls and clone size follow that table, whereas D and trimming were derived from the DNA. The data hold 150,000 to 200,000 clones, with 75% to 90% observed a single time. Sequencing was carried out using peripheral blood. The sequence derives from a man in his 60s with acute or convalescent COVID-19.

CDR3 nucleotides: TGTGCCAGTAGTATTCGGGGGGGGCCATACGAGCAGTACTTC. This codes for CASSIRGGPYEQYF. The chain employs TRBV19 and TRBJ2-7; TRBD2 matches 8 bases. CDR1 is LNHDA, CDR2 SQIVND, per germline (reference sequence). Losses at the gene ends were 3 bases for V and 4 bases for J; bases not matched to a gene: 5. This CDR3 has 14 amino acids.